This T cell receptor (beta chain) was identified in a study of T cells in Graves' hyperthyroidism and ophthalmopathy. The CDR3 is 14 residues long. Looked up from germline, CDR1 is SQVTM and CDR2 is ANQGSEA. V lost 6 bases and J 2 bases, leaving 14 bases between the germline ends. Study-wide points: Among clonotypes expanded in thyroid above 0.001, most were also found in blood. The model predicted ophthalmopathy a median approximately seven months before onset. From stable hyperthyroidism, ophthalmopathy was separated by a 13 V-J model.

RNA transcripts gave rise to amplified TCR beta CDR3 regions. A first-round RT-PCR of the TCR CDR3 used the HTBI primer set. TCRdb used MiXCR to reprocess the multiplex PCR reads, holding one entry per CDR3 protein. The repertoire includes over 500,000 distinct CDR3 sequences, over 35% of them detected once, and around two fifths sits in the top ten. This clonotype came up many times. Its antigen is unidentified. Patients having uncontrolled infection, another autoimmune disease, pregnancy or lactation were not included. The chain carries TRBV29-1 and TRBJ1-3, with TRBD1 as a possible D gene (6 bases). Sequenced: peripheral blood or thyroid tissue (not recorded which). The receptor comes from an adult woman with Graves' disease, either hyperthyroidism or ophthalmopathy (not recorded which). In DNA form, the CDR3 reads TGCAGCGTCCGGGACAACTGGCCTGGAAACACCATATATTTT. Translating gives CSVRDNWPGNTIYF.